The T cell receptor beta chain described here comes from a study of shared clonotypes between healthy human individuals. The naive CD8 subset, CD45RO-negative cells positively selected for CCR7, excluded terminally differentiated effector memory CD45RA+ cells. The authors' processing: Filtering differed because ImmunoSEQ produced junction-only sequences that carried no quality scores. The protocol was immunoSEQ multiplex PCR, while the TCRdb copy is restricted to in-frame clones and leaves out a portion. Clonal size and the V and J genes are those of that table, whereas D and trimming came from the DNA. The table records millions of clones, roughly 95% of them present only once. Germline V gene sequence: CDR1 WNHNN, CDR2 SYGVQD (reference sequence). This CDR3 region has 15 residues. Trimming cost V 11 bases and J 0 bases; bases outside gene matches: 9.

Sequenced: naive CD8+ T cells sorted from blood. The rearrangement joins TRBV10-1 to TRBJ1-2; 10 bases line up with TRBD1. The receptor was derived from a man aged 18 to 30 in good health. CDR3 loop: CARRTGGKPNYGYTF. The CDR3 DNA follows: TGCGCCCGCCGGACAGGGGGAAAGCCTAACTATGGCTACACCTTC.